These 25 T cell receptor beta chains originate from one sample sequenced in a study of human T cells and chemical hapten exposure. The time point denotes: pre-sensitization, week 0. The treatment is: therapeutic diphenylcyclopropenone sensitization with weekly scalp DPC. TCRdb re-called the RACE reads with MiXCR, one entry per CDR3 protein. The sample consists of about 110,000 distinct CDR3 sequences, 10% to 15% of them appearing once. The starting material was whole blood, obtained in connection with sensitization to the hapten diphenylcyclopropenone (DPC). These receptors originate from a woman between 45 and 60 years old with alopecia areata. Some clones in this sample may be carry-over from other donors' samples.

Only a few counts were recorded for this clonotype. It is likely a read error, because the conserved phenylalanine at the end of the CDR3 is missing. This chain links TRBV3-1 with TRBJ2-7, with 8 nucleotides matching TRBD2. Germline V gene sequence: CDR1 LGHDT, CDR2 YNNKEL (reference sequence). With 7 bases clipped from V and 2 bases from J, the junction kept 7 bases outside the gene matches. The length of the CDR3 is 14 residues. CDR3 region: CASTKRESTYEQYL. The CDR3 coding sequence is TGTGCCAGCACCAAGCGGGAGTCAACCTACGAGCAGTACTTA.

This sequence joins TRBV7-9 and TRBJ2-3, with 9 bases aligning to TRBD1. This CDR3 comprises 15 residues. The trim removed 5 bases at V and 2 bases at J, leaving 5 bases unmatched. Germline V gene sequence: CDR1 SEHNR, CDR2 FQNEAQ (reference sequence). CDR3 coding DNA: TGTGCCAGCAGCACGGGACAGGGCCACACAGATACGCAGTATTTT. Its protein is CASSTGQGHTDTQYF.

This clonotype was observed a few times. The rearrangement joins TRBV27 to TRBJ2-2, with D perhaps TRBD1 (5 bases). This CDR3 is built from 13 residues. V was cut by 11 bases and J by 1 base, with 11 bases left in between. The germline CDR1 and CDR2 sequences are MNHEY and SMNVEV (reference sequence). CDR3 region: CAGLDRNTGELFF. CDR3 bases: TGTGCCGGCCTCGACAGGAACACCGGGGAGCTGTTTTTT.

V is TRBV28 and J is TRBJ2-7, with TRBD1 identical over 7 bases. V gave up 4 bases and J gave up 2 bases; unmatched junction bases: 8. The CDR3 spans 15 residues. Per germline, CDR1 MDHEN and CDR2 SYDVKM. CDR3 region: CASSSVGQATYEQYF. The DNA of the CDR3 is TGTGCCAGCAGTTCCGTCGGACAGGCCACCTACGAGCAGTACTTC. The whole variable domain, remainder taken from reference TRBV28 and TRBJ2-7, is DVKVTQSSRYLVKRTGEKVFLECVQDMDHENMFWYRQDPGLGLRLIYFSYDVKMKEKGDIPEGYSVSREKKERFSLILESASTNQTSMYLCASSSVGQATYEQYFGPGTRLTVT.

V is TRBV7-2 and J is TRBJ2-1; TRBD2 might be the D (6 bases). Germline-derived CDR1 and CDR2 are SGHTA and FQGNSA. V shed 5 bases and J shed 11 bases, with 16 bases lying between them. This CDR3 spans 13 amino acids. CDR3 DNA: TGTGCCAGCAGCCCCCATGACGGGGGAAAGCAGTTCTTC. Protein product: CASSPHDGGKQFF.

This clonotype occurred a few times. The chain employs TRBV18 and TRBJ2-3; D not resolved. CDR3 length: 15 residues. V lost 0 bases and J lost 0, with 7 bases in between. The germline V gene encodes CDR1 KGHSH and CDR2 LQKENI. Here the CDR3 reads CASSPPSGSTDTQYF. CDR3 coding DNA: TGTGCCAGCTCACCACCGTCCGGGAGCACAGATACGCAGTATTTT.

The chain carries TRBV5-1 and TRBJ2-5, with 7 bases matching TRBD1. Losses at the gene ends were 3 bases for V and 0 bases for J; bases not matched to a gene: 11. CDR1 is SGHRS, CDR2 YFSETQ, per germline. The CDR3 is made up of 17 amino acids. The CDR3 is CASSSGTVGIDQETQYF. As DNA, the CDR3 is TGCGCCAGCAGCTCCGGGACAGTGGGGATTGACCAAGAGACCCAGTACTTC.

The rearrangement uses TRBV5-6 and TRBJ2-5; D not certain. Germline lookup yields CDR1 SGHDT and CDR2 YYEEEE. V lost 4 bases and J 2 bases, leaving 15 bases between the germline ends. This CDR3 is 15 amino acids long. The CDR3 here is CASSPLIDPQETQYF. Written as DNA, the CDR3 is TGTGCCAGCAGCCCCTTAATTGACCCACAAGAGACCCAGTACTTC.

This clonotype was counted ten times or more. The chain recombines TRBV25-1 with TRBJ1-2, with D hard to call. The V and J ends lost 0 bases and 3 bases respectively, with 11 bases between them. The CDR3 sequence is 15 residues long. From germline, CDR1 is MGHDK and CDR2 SYGVNS. CDR3 loop: CASSEYTRPYYGYTF. CDR3 bases: TGTGCCAGCAGTGAATATACCCGGCCCTACTATGGCTACACCTTC.

The chain is built from TRBV6-5 and TRBJ1-6; D ambiguous. Germline assignment: CDR1 MNHEY and CDR2 SVGAGI. This CDR3 has 15 amino acids. Trimming cost V 8 bases and J 9 bases, with 20 bases left between them. CDR3 protein: CASSNTAHGSSPLHF. CDR3 nucleotide sequence: TGTGCCAGCTCTAACACAGCTCATGGAAGTTCACCCCTCCACTTT.

This clonotype was observed a few times. This chain links TRBV5-1 with TRBJ2-3; TRBD1 is a possible D gene (6 bases). From germline, CDR1 is SGHRS and CDR2 YFSETQ. The CDR3 contains 16 residues. V was trimmed by 0 bases and J by 3 bases, leaving 14 bases between them. CDR3 sequence: CASSLVGQSKTDTQYF. In DNA form, the CDR3 reads TGCGCCAGCAGCTTGGTCGGACAGAGTAAGACAGATACGCAGTATTTT. The full variable domain, with the rest looked up from reference TRBV5-1 and TRBJ2-3, is KAGVTQTPRYLIKTRGQQVTLSCSPISGHRSVSWYQQTPGQGLQFLFEYFSETQRNKGNFPGRFSGRQFSNSRSEMNVSTLELGDSALYLCASSLVGQSKTDTQYFGPGTRLTVL.

The chain combines TRBV5-4 with TRBJ1-3, with unresolved D. CDR1 SGHNT and CDR2 YYREEE come from the germline V gene (reference sequence). V was shortened by 2 bases and J by 5 bases, with 8 bases between the two germline ends. This CDR3 region has 13 residues. This CDR3 reads CASSLDERNTIYF. CDR3 sequence (DNA): TGTGCCAGCAGCTTAGACGAGCGAAACACCATATATTTT. The full variable domain, its missing parts supplied by reference TRBV5-4 and TRBJ1-3, is ETGVTQSPTHLIKTRGQQVTLRCSSQSGHNTVSWYQQALGQGPQFIFQYYREEENGRGNFPPRFSGLQFPNYSSELNVNALELDDSALYLCASSLDERNTIYFGEGSWLTVV.

This clonotype was seen only a few times. The chain combines TRBV11-2 with TRBJ2-1; D is possibly TRBD2 (6 bases). Deletions cut 8 bases from V and 8 bases from J, with 16 bases between. The CDR3 has 13 amino acids. From germline, CDR1 is SGHAT and CDR2 FQNNGV. The CDR3 sequence is CASAGTPPHEQFF. CDR3 coding DNA: TGTGCCAGCGCCGGGACTCCGCCCCATGAGCAGTTCTTC.

This clonotype was seen a few times. The chain joins TRBV20-1 to TRBJ1-2; the match to TRBD1 covers 9 bases. Per the germline V gene, CDR1 is DFQATT and CDR2 is SNEGSKA (reference sequence). J was trimmed by 4 bases and V by 0 bases; bases with no gene match: 9. The CDR3 loop spans 16 amino acids. Here the CDR3 reads CSARDHGQGPSYGYTF. In nucleotides, the CDR3 is TGCAGTGCTAGAGATCACGGACAGGGGCCCTCCTATGGCTACACCTTC.

This clonotype was detected a few times. The V gene is TRBV5-6, the J gene TRBJ2-7, with 9 positions matching TRBD1. Germline-derived CDR1 and CDR2 are SGHDT and YYEEEE. Unmatched junction bases numbered 7, after V lost 4 bases and J lost 5 bases. The CDR3 contains 14 residues. CDR3 amino acids: CASSPGTGRDEQYF. Written as DNA, the CDR3 is TGTGCCAGCAGCCCGGGGACAGGGCGCGACGAGCAGTACTTC.

The CDR3 DNA reads TGTGCCACCACCGTCGACAGGGTATATGGCTACACCTTC. It translates to CATTVDRVYGYTF. The V and J genes are TRBV5-8 and TRBJ1-2, with 7 bases lining up with TRBD1. The germline V gene has CDR1 SGHTS and CDR2 YDEGEE. The CDR3 consists of 13 residues. Losses at the gene ends were 9 bases for V and 5 bases for J; bases not matched to a gene: 10.

The rearrangement uses TRBV7-9 and TRBJ1-2; D is unresolved. This CDR3 spans 13 amino acids. Germline CDR1 and CDR2: SEHNR and FQNEAQ (reference sequence). The ends were cut back, 1 base at V and 3 bases at J, with 6 bases in the middle. This CDR3 is CASSLEEDYGYTF. The CDR3 nucleotides are TGTGCCAGCAGCTTAGAGGAAGACTATGGCTACACCTTC.

The chain is built from TRBV28 and TRBJ1-5; the D gene is possibly TRBD1 (5 bases). Between the trimmed V and J ends, which lost 3 bases and 10 bases, there was a span of 16 bases. CDR1 and CDR2 from the germline V gene are MDHEN and SYDVKM. The CDR3 loop spans 14 amino acids. The CDR3 DNA is TGTGCCAGCAGTTTTCGGGGACCGGGGCGACCCCAGCATTTT. Protein: CASSFRGPGRPQHF.

This clonotype appeared a few times. J is TRBJ1-4 and V is TRBV28; 10 nucleotides agree with TRBD1. The CDR3 is 14 amino acids. V lost 6 bases and J lost 8; bases outside the gene matches: 6. Per germline, CDR1 MDHEN and CDR2 SYDVKM. The CDR3 DNA is TGTGCCAGCAGCAACCGGGACAGGGGAGAAAAACTGTTTTTT. It is translated as CASSNRDRGEKLFF.

This clonotype was observed a handful of times. The CDR3, as DNA: TGCAGCGTCGGGACTAGCGGGAGGGGCTACGAGCAGTACTTC. Translating gives CSVGTSGRGYEQYF. The rearrangement links TRBV29-1 to TRBJ2-7, with 16 bases aligning to TRBD2. The CDR3 spans 14 residues. V was pared by 6 bases and J by 3 bases, with 2 bases of the junction left unmatched. The germline gives CDR1 SQVTM, CDR2 ANQGSEA.

In this sample, this clonotype turned up many times. The rearrangement joins TRBV6-2 or TRBV6-3 to TRBJ2-2; no clear D gene. The germline V gene has CDR1 MNHEY and CDR2 SVGEGT. CDR3 length: 16 residues. V lost 0 bases to trimming and J lost 2 bases, with 10 bases between them. The CDR3 spells CASSYSGSGNTGELFF. CDR3 sequence (DNA): TGTGCCAGCAGTTACTCAGGGTCGGGCAACACCGGGGAGCTGTTTTTT.

This clonotype was counted only a few times. The rearrangement uses TRBV20-1 and TRBJ2-3; TRBD1 agrees at 7 bases. The germline gives CDR1 DFQATT, CDR2 SNEGSKA (reference sequence). There are 15 residues in the CDR3. With 5 bases clipped from V and 3 bases from J, the junction kept 11 bases outside the gene matches. CDR3 DNA: TGCAGTGCTTTGGGACCCGGCAGGGGGACAGATACGCAGTATTTT. Amino acids: CSALGPGRGTDTQYF.

V gene TRBV29-1 combines with J gene TRBJ1-2; D gene ambiguous. The CDR3 runs 13 residues. The germline CDR1 and CDR2 sequences are SQVTM and ANQGSEA. The germline V and J ends were trimmed by 1 base and 1 base, with 7 bases remaining between them. CDR3 DNA sequence: TGCAGCGTTGAAGTGACGCTTAACTATGGCTACACCTTC. The encoded protein is CSVEVTLNYGYTF.

The CDR3 DNA reads as TGTGCCAGCACCCCCGGGACAGGTTATACTGAAGCTTTCTTT. This encodes CASTPGTGYTEAFF. The chain uses TRBV12-3 or TRBV12-4 and TRBJ1-1, with 8 bases lining up with TRBD1. The CDR3 is made up of 14 amino acids. Unmatched junction bases numbered 9, after V lost 7 bases and J lost 5 bases.

This clonotype was counted at least ten times. The chain is built from TRBV6-5 and TRBJ2-7; perhaps TRBD1 as D (6 bases). This CDR3 spans 17 amino acids. Germline assignment: CDR1 MNHEY and CDR2 SVGAGI. V was cut by 0 bases and J by 2 bases, with 17 bases left in between. The CDR3 region is CASSYSIRAGAPYEQYF. The CDR3 DNA reads as TGTGCCAGCAGTTACTCGATTAGGGCAGGGGCACCCTACGAGCAGTACTTC.